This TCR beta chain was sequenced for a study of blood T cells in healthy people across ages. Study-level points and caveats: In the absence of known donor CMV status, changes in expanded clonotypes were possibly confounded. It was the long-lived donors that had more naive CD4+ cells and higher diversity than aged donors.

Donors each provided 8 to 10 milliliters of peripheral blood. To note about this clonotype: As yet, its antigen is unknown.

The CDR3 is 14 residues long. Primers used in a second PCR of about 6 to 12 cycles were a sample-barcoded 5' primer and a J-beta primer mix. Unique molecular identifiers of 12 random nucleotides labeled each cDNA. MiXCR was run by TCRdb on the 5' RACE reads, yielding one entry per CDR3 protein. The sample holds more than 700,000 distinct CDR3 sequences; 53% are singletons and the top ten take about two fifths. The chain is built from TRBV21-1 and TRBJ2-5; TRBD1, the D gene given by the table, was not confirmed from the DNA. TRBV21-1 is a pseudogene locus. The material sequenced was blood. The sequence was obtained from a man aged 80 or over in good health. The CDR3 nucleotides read TGTGCCAGCAGACAGGGGGGTAGTAAGGAGACCCAGTACTTC. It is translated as CASRQGGSKETQYF.